The table lists the clone carrying this TCR beta chain with many counts. This specimen belongs to a study of early T cells in non-severe SARS-CoV-2 infection. TCRdb reprocessed the 5' RACE reads via MiXCR and lists one record per CDR3 protein. The sample consists of about 21,000 distinct CDR3 sequences, under 5.5% of them appearing once. CDR3 length: 13 residues. Trimming cost V 1 base and J 2 bases, with 6 bases left between them. The V gene's germline CDR1 is SGHDT and CDR2 YYEEEE. The sequence was collected from an adult who was a healthcare worker with PCR-confirmed SARS-CoV-2 infection or an uninfected control (not recorded which). This chain joins TRBV5-6 and TRBJ1-1; D not resolved. Input material: whole blood. The CDR3: CASSLSPNTEAFF. Written as DNA, the CDR3 is TGTGCCAGCAGCTTGAGCCCTAACACTGAAGCTTTCTTT.